These T cell receptor beta chains were read from a single sample in a study of cytomegalovirus exposure and HLA in healthy donors. The data were produced by immunoSEQ multiplex PCR, yet TCRdb's version contains in-frame clones alone and is incomplete. Of 130,000 to 150,000 clones listed, 55% to 70% were seen once; the top ten hold 3%. The sequencing input was PBMCs. Source of these receptors: a woman in her 30s in good health and CMV-seropositive. The CDR3 runs from the conserved cysteine through the conserved F or W. D genes are given only for firm matches. Rows give clone size only sometimes, using once, few, many, or a class for an expanded clone.

d_call clone_size j_call v_call cdr3_nt cdr3_aa
- few TRBJ1-5 TRBV30 TGTGCCTGGAGTAATGACAGTCATAGCAATCAGCCCCAGCATTTT CAWSNDSHSNQPQHF
- once TRBJ1-3 TRBV4-1 TGCGCCAGCAGCCAAGAAGGTGGTTACGGGGACACCATATATTTT CASSQEGGYGDTIYF
- - TRBJ2-2 TRBV5-1 TGCGCCAGCAGCTTCGGCGGGGCCGGGGAGCTGTTTTTT CASSFGGAGELFF
TRBD1 few TRBJ2-7 TRBV11-2 TGTGCCAGCAGCTCCTACAGGGGTCGCGACGAGCAGTACTTC CASSSYRGRDEQYF
- few TRBJ2-5 TRBV2 TGTGCCAGCAGCCAACGAGCTTTGGAGCGGGAGACCCAGTACTTC CASSQRALERETQYF
- - TRBJ2-2 TRBV28 TGTGCCAGCAGTGAACACAGGGCGAACACCGGGGAGCTGTTTTTT CASSEHRANTGELFF
TRBD1 - TRBJ2-1 TRBV5-1 TGCGCCAGCAGCCTCCGGACAGGGGGCAATGAGCAGTTCTTC CASSLRTGGNEQFF
- medium-sized TRBJ2-6 TRBV6-1 TGTGCCAGCAGTGGTAGGAGCTCTGGGGCCAACGTCCTGACTTTC CASSGRSSGANVLTF
TRBD1 - TRBJ2-2 TRBV5-8 TGTGCCAGCAGCTTAACGAGAAGACAGGGGGCGAAGTACACCGGGGAGCTGTTTTTT CASSLTRRQGAKYTGELFF
- - TRBJ2-5 TRBV5-1 TGCGCCAGCAGCTTGAGCGGCACTCCGGAAGAGACCCAGTACTTC CASSLSGTPEETQYF
- once TRBJ1-5 TRBV18 TGTGCCAGCTCACCAGACAGTAGCAATCAGCCCCAGCATTTT CASSPDSSNQPQHF
TRBD2 - TRBJ2-3 TRBV6-5 TGTGCCAGCAGCCCGCGGGGGGAAGATACGCAGTATTTT CASSPRGEDTQYF
- - TRBJ1-1 TRBV6-5 TGTGCCAGCAGTTCGGGGGGAGGCACTGAAGCTTTCTTT CASSSGGGTEAFF
- - TRBJ2-3 TRBV6-1 TGTGCCAGCAAAGGGGGCGGGATCCGCCCAGATACGCAGTATTTT CASKGGGIRPDTQYF
- - TRBJ1-4 TRBV7-9 TGTGCCAGCAGCCCCGGGTTTGCAACTAATGAAAAACTGTTTTTT CASSPGFATNEKLFF
- once TRBJ2-4 TRBV30 TGTGCCTGGAGTGATACGGGGGCCAAAAACATTCAGTACTTC CAWSDTGAKNIQYF
TRBD1 - TRBJ1-1 TRBV6-1 TGTGCCAGCAGTGCAGGGGGACAGAACACTGAAGCTTTCTTT CASSAGGQNTEAFF
TRBD1 - TRBJ1-3 TRBV2 TGTGCCAGCAGGGGGGGACAGGGACTTGGAAACACCATATATTTT CASRGGQGLGNTIYF